The 10 T cell receptor beta chains below come from one sample, sequenced in a study of T-cell reconstitution after alpha-beta-depleted transplantation in children. A library of TCRbeta sequences, prepared with unique molecular identifiers, was generated. TCRdb used MiXCR to reprocess the PCR reads, holding one entry per CDR3 protein. The sample holds 440,000 or so distinct CDR3 sequences; 43% are singletons and the top ten take approximately 30%. The sample was PBMCs, taken before TCRalphabeta/CD19-depleted stem cell transplant. These receptors came from a girl aged 2-15 years with aplastic anemia, due to receive a stem cell transplant.

This clonotype was found many times. This rearrangement joins TRBV20-1 to TRBJ1-5, with D possibly being TRBD1 (5 bases). Trimming cost V 2 bases and J 2 bases, with 16 bases left between them. CDR1 DFQATT and CDR2 SNEGSKA come from the germline V gene (reference sequence). CDR3 size: 16 residues. The CDR3 DNA reads TGCAGTGCTAGATCTGGCCGGGGCATAGGCAATCAGCCCCAGCATTTT. It specifies CSARSGRGIGNQPQHF.

The CDR3 DNA follows: TGCAGCGTTGCGAGACAGGGTAATGAAAAACTGTTTTTT. It codes for CSVARQGNEKLFF. The chain couples TRBV29-1 to TRBJ1-4; the match to TRBD1 covers 7 bases. The CDR3 covers 13 residues. From germline, CDR1 is SQVTM and CDR2 ANQGSEA. Losses at the gene ends were 4 bases for V and 4 bases for J; bases not matched to a gene: 3.

This clonotype has just a few counts. The rearrangement links TRBV18 to TRBJ2-1; TRBD1 matches 8 bases. V shed 8 bases and J 2 bases; nucleotides not matched to a gene: 5. Per germline, CDR1 KGHSH and CDR2 LQKENI. CDR3 length: 14 amino acids. For the CDR3, the DNA is TGTGCCAGCAGCCCGGACAGGGCCTACAATGAGCAGTTCTTC. It encodes CASSPDRAYNEQFF.

The chain recombines TRBV6-2 or TRBV6-3 with TRBJ1-1; 7 nucleotides match TRBD1. This CDR3 has 12 amino acids. Unmatched junction bases numbered 5, after V lost 8 bases and J lost 5 bases. Germline-derived CDR1 and CDR2 are MNHEY and SVGEGT. The CDR3 nucleotides read TGTGCCAGCGAACAGGGGCGAACTGAAGCTTTCTTT. Amino acids: CASEQGRTEAFF.

This clonotype was seen a handful of times. The chain carries TRBV18 and TRBJ1-6, with 11 bases fitting TRBD1. CDR1 is KGHSH, CDR2 LQKENI, per germline. V shed 2 bases, J shed 7 bases, and the junction held 1 base outside the gene matches. This CDR3 contains 15 residues. As DNA, the CDR3 is TGTGCCAGCTCACCAGGGACAGGGGGAAATTCACCCCTCCACTTT. This gives the protein CASSPGTGGNSPLHF.

The genes are TRBV29-1 and TRBJ2-7; 8 bases are a match to TRBD1. This CDR3 is 14 amino acids long. Germline V gene data show CDR1 as SQVTM and CDR2 as ANQGSEA. Unmatched junction bases numbered 11, after V lost 7 bases and J lost 3 bases. CDR3 amino acids: CSAIGQGPNYEQYF. The DNA for the CDR3 is TGCAGCGCTATAGGACAGGGCCCCAACTACGAGCAGTACTTC.

V usage is TRBV14 and J usage is TRBJ2-5, with D perhaps TRBD2 (6 bases). Germline CDR1 reads SGHDN; CDR2 reads FVKESK. V was shortened by 4 bases and J by 3 bases, with 15 bases between the two germline ends. The CDR3 contains 15 residues. In DNA form, the CDR3 reads TGTGCCAGCAGCCGGGCGGGGACCCTAAAAGAGACCCAGTACTTC. Protein: CASSRAGTLKETQYF. Full variable domain (outside the CDR3, taken from reference TRBV14 and TRBJ2-5): EAGVTQFPSHSVIEKGQTVTLRCDPISGHDNLYWYRRVMGKEIKFLLHFVKESKQDESGMPNNRFLAERTGGTYSTLKVQPAELEDSGVYFCASSRAGTLKETQYFGPGTRLLVL.

The V gene is TRBV25-1, the J gene TRBJ2-1; 10 positions match TRBD2. The CDR3 consists of 14 residues. Looked up from germline, CDR1 is MGHDK and CDR2 is SYGVNS. The J segment lost 4 bases and the V segment lost 7 bases, leaving 4 bases of the junction unmatched. The CDR3 reads CASTGLAAYNEQFF. The CDR3 DNA reads as TGTGCCAGCACTGGACTAGCGGCTTACAATGAGCAGTTCTTC.

There are a few counts of this clonotype. The junction differs from germline at one of its ends, possibly a read error. The rearrangement joins TRBV30 to TRBJ1-1, with a weak D call TRBD1 (6 bases). Germline-derived CDR1 and CDR2 are GTSNPN and SVGIG (reference sequence). CDR3 length: 11 residues. CDR3 coding DNA: TGTGCCTGGAGTGGGAACTACAGGGCCCGCTTT. Protein: CAWSGNYRARF.

This clonotype was seen a few times. V usage is TRBV6-2 or TRBV6-3 and J usage is TRBJ2-4, with D perhaps TRBD2 (6 bases). CDR3 length: 15 residues. Per the germline V gene, CDR1 is MNHEY and CDR2 is SVGEGT. V was pared by 2 bases and J by 8 bases, with 16 bases between. The CDR3 is CASSYSGHPPDIQYF. In nucleotides, the CDR3 is TGTGCCAGCAGTTACAGCGGGCACCCTCCGGACATTCAGTACTTC.